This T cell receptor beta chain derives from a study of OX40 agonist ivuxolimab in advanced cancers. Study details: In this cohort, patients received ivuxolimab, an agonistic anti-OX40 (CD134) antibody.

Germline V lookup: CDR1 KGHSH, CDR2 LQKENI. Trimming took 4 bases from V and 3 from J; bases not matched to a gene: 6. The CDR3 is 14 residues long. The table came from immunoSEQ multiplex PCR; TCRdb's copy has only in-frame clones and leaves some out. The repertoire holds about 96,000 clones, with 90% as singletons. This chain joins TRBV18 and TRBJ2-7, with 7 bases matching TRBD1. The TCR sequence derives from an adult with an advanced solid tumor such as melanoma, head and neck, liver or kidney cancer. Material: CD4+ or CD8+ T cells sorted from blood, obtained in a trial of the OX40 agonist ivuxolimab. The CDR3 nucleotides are TGTGCCAGCTCACTAGGGACAGACCGCTACGAGCAGTACTTC. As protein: CASSLGTDRYEQYF. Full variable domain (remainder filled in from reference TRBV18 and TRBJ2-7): NAGVMQNPRHLVRRRGQEARLRCSPMKGHSHVYWYRQLPEEGLKFMVYLQKENIIDESGMPKERFSAEFPKEGPSILRIQQVVRGDSAAYFCASSLGTDRYEQYFGPGTRLTVT.